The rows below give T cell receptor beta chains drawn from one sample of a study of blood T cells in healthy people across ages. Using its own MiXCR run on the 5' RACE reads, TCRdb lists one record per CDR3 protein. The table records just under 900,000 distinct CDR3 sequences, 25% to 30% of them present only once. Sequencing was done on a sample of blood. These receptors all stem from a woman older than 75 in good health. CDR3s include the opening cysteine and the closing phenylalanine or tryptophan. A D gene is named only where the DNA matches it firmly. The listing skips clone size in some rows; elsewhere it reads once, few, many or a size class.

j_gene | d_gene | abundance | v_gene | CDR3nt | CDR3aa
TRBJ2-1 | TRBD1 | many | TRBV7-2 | TGTGCCAGCAGCGCAGGGGGACCCCGACGAAATGAGCAGTTCTTC | CASSAGGPRRNEQFF
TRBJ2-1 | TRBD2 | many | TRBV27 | TGTGCTACGGGACTAGCGGGGTTCGGCGGTGAGCAGTTCTTC | CATGLAGFGGEQFF
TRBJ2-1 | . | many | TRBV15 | TGTGCCACCAGCAGAGGCCAAGGGGGAAACAATGAGCAGTTCTTC | CATSRGQGGNNEQFF
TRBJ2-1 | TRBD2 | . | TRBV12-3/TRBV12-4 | TGTGCCAGCAGTAGCCGGCAGACTAGCGAGTTGAATGAGCAGTTCTTC | CASSSRQTSELNEQFF
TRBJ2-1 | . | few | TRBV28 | TGTGCCAGCAGTTTACGAAGCACAAATGAGCAGTTCTTC | CASSLRSTNEQFF
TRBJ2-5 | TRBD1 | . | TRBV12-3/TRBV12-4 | TGTGCCAGCAGTCCGGACAGGGCTGGGACCCAGTACTTC | CASSPDRAGTQYF
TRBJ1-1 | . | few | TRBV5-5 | TGTGCCAGCAGCTTGACATCAGGGGCGGAGAGCACTGAAGCTTTCTTT | CASSLTSGAESTEAFF
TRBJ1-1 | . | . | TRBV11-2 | TGTGCCAGCAGCGGTATGGGAGGGGAGATCACTGAAGCTTTCTTT | CASSGMGGEITEAFF
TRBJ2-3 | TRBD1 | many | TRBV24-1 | TGTGCCACCAGTGATTTGAGAGGGTCAGGGGGAATAGATACGCAGTATTTT | CATSDLRGSGGIDTQYF
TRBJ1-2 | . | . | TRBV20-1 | TGCAGTGCTAGAGATCAAGGGCCCGTCTATGGCTACACCTTC | CSARDQGPVYGYTF
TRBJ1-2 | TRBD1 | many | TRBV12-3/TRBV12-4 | TGTGCCAGCAGTCCAGGGACAGGGGATGGCTACACCTTC | CASSPGTGDGYTF
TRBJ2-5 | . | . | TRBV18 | TGTGCCAGCTCACCACAGGGACGAGATAATGAGCAGTACTTC | CASSPQGRDNEQYF
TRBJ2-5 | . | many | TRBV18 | TGTGCCAGCTCTGCAGGGAGAGAGACCCAGTACTTC | CASSAGRETQYF
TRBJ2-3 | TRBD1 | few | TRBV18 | TGTGCCAGCTCACCATCTGCGACAGGGGGCCTAAGCACAGATACGCAGTATTTT | CASSPSATGGLSTDTQYF
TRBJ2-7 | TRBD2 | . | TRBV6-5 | TGTGCCAGCAGTTACTCGATTAGCGGGGGCCCCTACGAGCAGTACTTC | CASSYSISGGPYEQYF
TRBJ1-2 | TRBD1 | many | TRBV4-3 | TGCGCCAGCAGCCAAGATTCTAGGACAGGGAACTATGGCTACACCTTC | CASSQDSRTGNYGYTF
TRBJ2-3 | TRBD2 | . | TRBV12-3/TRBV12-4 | TGTGCCAGCAGTTTACCGGGACTAGCGGGGGGGATTAGCGCAGGTACGCAGTATTTT | CASSLPGLAGGISAGTQYF
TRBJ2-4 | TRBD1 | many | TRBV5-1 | TGCGCCAGCAGCTTGGGACAGGGGTATGACATTCAGTACTTC | CASSLGQGYDIQYF
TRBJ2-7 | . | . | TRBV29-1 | TGCAGCGTAGGAGGTGGGTGGGGTTCTGCCCCTAACAATGAGCAGTACTTC | CSVGGGWGSAPNNEQYF
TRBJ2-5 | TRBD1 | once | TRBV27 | TGTGCCGGCAGTCTCGGGACAGGGGGCCTGATAACTAATGAGCAGTACTTC | CAGSLGTGGLITNEQYF
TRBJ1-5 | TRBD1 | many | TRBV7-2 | TGTGCCAGCAGCCCTCTGGGACAGAGCAATCAGCCCCAGCATTTT | CASSPLGQSNQPQHF
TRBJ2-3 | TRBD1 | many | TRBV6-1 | TGTGCCAGCAGGGCGACAGGGAAGTACGATACGCAGTATTTT | CASRATGKYDTQYF
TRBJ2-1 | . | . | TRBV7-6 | TGTGCCAGCAGCGCCTTCAGACTTAGCTCCTACAATGAGCAGTTCTTC | CASSAFRLSSYNEQFF
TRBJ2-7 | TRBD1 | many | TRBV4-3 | TGCGCCAGCAGCCCGGTGGGACAGGGAAACGAGCAGTACTTC | CASSPVGQGNEQYF
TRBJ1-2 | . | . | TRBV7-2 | TGTGCCAACAGCTTAACAGGGAACTATGGCTACACCTTC | CANSLTGNYGYTF
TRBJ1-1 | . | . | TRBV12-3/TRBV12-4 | TGTGCCAGCAGCTATCAACCCCCTTGGGGGGAGGGACACACTGAAGCTTTCTTT | CASSYQPPWGEGHTEAFF
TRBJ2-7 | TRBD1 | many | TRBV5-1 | TGCGCCAGCAGCTTGGTGGGACAGGGGGCCTACGAGCAGTACTTC | CASSLVGQGAYEQYF
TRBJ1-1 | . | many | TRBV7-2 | TGTGCCAGCAGCTTGGACAGAGTCACTGAAGCTTTCTTT | CASSLDRVTEAFF
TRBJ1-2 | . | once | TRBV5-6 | TGTGCCAGCAGCTTGGGGGGGCCCGGGTATGGCTACACCTTC | CASSLGGPGYGYTF
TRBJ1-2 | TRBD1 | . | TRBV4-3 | TGCGCCAGCAGCCTCCAACTGAGTCCGGGACAGGGCGGCCGCTATGGCTACACCTTC | CASSLQLSPGQGGRYGYTF
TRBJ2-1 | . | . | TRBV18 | TGTGCCAGCTCACCGGAGAGCTCCTACAATGAGCAGTTCTTC | CASSPESSYNEQFF
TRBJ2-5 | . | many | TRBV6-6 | TGTGCCAGCAGCCGACGCGGAGACAGGTCGGTCCAAGAGACCCAGTACTTC | CASSRRGDRSVQETQYF
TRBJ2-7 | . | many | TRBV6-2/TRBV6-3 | TGTGCCAGCACCGGGAACGGTTGGGCCGAGCAGTACTTC | CASTGNGWAEQYF
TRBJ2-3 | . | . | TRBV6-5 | TGTGCCAGCAGCCCTCGTCCCTTCAGCACAGATACGCAGTATTTT | CASSPRPFSTDTQYF
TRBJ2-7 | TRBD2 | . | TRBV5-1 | TGCGCCAGCAGCTGGGGGACTAGCGGGAGAAGCGAGCAGTACTTC | CASSWGTSGRSEQYF
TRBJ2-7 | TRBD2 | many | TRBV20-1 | TGCAGTGCTGACGGGGGGAGCTCCTACGAGCAGTACTTC | CSADGGSSYEQYF
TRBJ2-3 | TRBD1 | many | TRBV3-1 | TGTGCCAGCAGCCGGACAGGGTTCGGAGATACGCAGTATTTT | CASSRTGFGDTQYF